The 25 T cell receptor beta chains below all came from one sample that was sequenced in a study of human T cells and chemical hapten exposure. Documented time point: pre-sensitization, week 0. The treatment denotes: therapeutic diphenylcyclopropenone sensitization with weekly scalp DPC. TCRdb fed the RACE reads into MiXCR, producing one record per CDR3 protein. Of about 350,000 distinct CDR3 sequences listed, over 5% are singletons. The input for sequencing was whole blood, taken in connection with sensitization to the hapten diphenylcyclopropenone (DPC). These receptors came from a young woman with alopecia areata. Some clones in this sample may be carry-over from other donors' samples.

The J gene is TRBJ2-5, the V gene TRBV10-3, with D maybe TRBD2 (6 bases). The CDR3 runs to 13 residues. V was cut by 8 bases and J by 4 bases, with 14 bases left in between. Germline-derived CDR1 and CDR2 are ENHRY and SYGVKD. In DNA, the CDR3 is TGTGCCATCGCCGGGGGTGTACGAGAGACCCAGTACTTC. It yields the protein CAIAGGVRETQYF.

At least ten counts were recorded for this clonotype. The chain employs TRBV3-1 and TRBJ2-7; 10 bases agree with TRBD1. The germline CDR1 and CDR2 sequences are LGHDT and YNNKEL (reference sequence). V was pared by 3 bases and J by 3 bases, with 5 bases of the junction left unmatched. This CDR3 comprises 15 residues. This chain's CDR3 is CASSQGQGISYEQYF. For the CDR3, the DNA is TGTGCCAGCAGCCAGGGACAGGGGATCAGCTACGAGCAGTACTTC.

This clonotype was counted between two and nine times. The chain links TRBV27 to TRBJ1-1, with TRBD1 matching 9 bases. Germline-derived CDR1 and CDR2 are MNHEY and SMNVEV (reference sequence). The CDR3 covers 12 residues. The J segment lost 8 bases and the V segment lost 4 bases, leaving 2 bases of the junction unmatched. The CDR3 loop is CASSWGTGEAFF. CDR3 bases: TGTGCCAGCAGTTGGGGGACAGGGGAAGCTTTCTTT.

This chain joins TRBV6-1 and TRBJ1-1, with a possible D match to TRBD1 (5 bases). The V end was cut by 7 bases, the J end by 4 bases, with 16 bases between. Per germline, CDR1 MNHNS and CDR2 SASEGT. The CDR3 runs 14 residues. CDR3 region: CASTEWGYATEAFF. Written as DNA, the CDR3 is TGTGCCAGCACCGAATGGGGGTATGCCACTGAAGCTTTCTTT.

This chain joins TRBV4-3 and TRBJ1-5, with D uncertain. CDR3 length: 15 amino acids. V lost 1 base, J lost 2 bases, and 9 bases lay in between. CDR1 and CDR2 (germline): LGHNA, YSLEER. CDR3 DNA: TGCGCCAGCAGCCAAGTCTACGGGGGCAATCAGCCCCAGCATTTT. This gives the protein CASSQVYGGNQPQHF.

This clonotype was detected only a few times. The CDR3 reads CASSSGLRAFF. CDR3 in DNA: TGTGCCAGCAGTTCAGGACTCCGGGCTTTCTTT. The chain joins TRBV12-3 or TRBV12-4 to TRBJ1-1; D gene unclear. The V gene lost 4 bases and the J gene lost 11 bases, with 11 bases spanning the gap. CDR3 length: 11 residues.

This clonotype was seen a few times. The chain uses TRBV3-1 and TRBJ2-3; 7 bases are shared with TRBD1. With 0 bases clipped from V and 8 bases from J, the junction kept 17 bases outside the gene matches. Germline V gene sequence: CDR1 LGHDT, CDR2 YNNKEL (reference sequence). The CDR3 is made up of 18 amino acids. CDR3 sequence (DNA): TGTGCCAGCAGCCAAGACAGTCCCGGGACAGTGGATCGGGGTACGCAGTATTTT. Translated, it gives CASSQDSPGTVDRGTQYF.

J is TRBJ2-2 and V is TRBV3-1, with 14 bases aligning to TRBD2. V was pared by 3 bases and J by 4 bases, with 1 base of the junction left unmatched. The V gene's germline CDR1 is LGHDT and CDR2 YNNKEL (reference sequence). This CDR3 spans 16 amino acids. For the CDR3, the DNA is TGTGCCAGCAGCCAGACTAGCGGGGGGGTCACCGGGGAGCTGTTTTTT. This codes for CASSQTSGGVTGELFF.

Many counts were recorded for this clonotype. The rearrangement links TRBV28 to TRBJ1-2; D uncertain. Germline CDR1 is MDHEN and CDR2 is SYDVKM. The CDR3 loop spans 12 amino acids. The germline V and J ends were trimmed by 0 bases and 5 bases, with 4 bases remaining between them. CDR3 amino acids: CASSLWPYGYTF. In nucleotides, the CDR3 is TGTGCCAGCAGTTTATGGCCATATGGCTACACCTTC.

This clonotype has a single count. V and J are TRBV10-3 and TRBJ1-2, with TRBD1 matching 9 bases. Germline lookup yields CDR1 ENHRY and CDR2 SYGVKD. The CDR3 runs 14 residues. V shed 7 bases, J shed 1 base, and the junction held 4 bases outside the gene matches. CDR3 residues: CAIKQGADNYGYTF. In nucleotides, the CDR3 is TGTGCCATCAAACAGGGGGCTGATAACTATGGCTACACCTTC.

This clonotype has at least ten counts. V is TRBV6-6 and J is TRBJ1-1; 9 bases line up with TRBD1. Germline CDR1 reads MNHNY; CDR2 reads SVGAGI (reference sequence). V shed 5 bases, J shed 8 bases, and the junction held 15 bases outside the gene matches. The CDR3 spans 16 residues. The CDR3 spells CASSPRAPTGGIEAFF. The CDR3 DNA is TGTGCCAGCAGTCCCAGGGCTCCGACAGGGGGAATCGAAGCTTTCTTT.

This clonotype showed up many times. This chain's CDR3 is CASSEGQELNGYTF. The CDR3 DNA reads as TGTGCCAGCAGTGAGGGGCAGGAGTTAAATGGCTACACCTTC. J is TRBJ1-2 and V is TRBV6-1; maybe TRBD1 (5 bases). The ends were cut back, 3 bases at V and 6 bases at J, with 14 bases in the middle. CDR3 size: 14 residues. CDR1 is MNHNS, CDR2 SASEGT, per germline.

This clonotype appeared a few times. V and J are TRBV7-2 and TRBJ2-5, with 8 bases identical to TRBD2. The CDR3 contains 14 residues. The germline V gene has CDR1 SGHTA and CDR2 FQGNSA. Trimming at V came to 5 bases and at J to 3 bases, leaving 5 bases not matched to a gene. This CDR3 reads CASSAGLVEETQYF. In DNA form, the CDR3 reads TGTGCCAGCAGCGCGGGACTAGTGGAAGAGACCCAGTACTTC.

At least ten counts were recorded for this clonotype. The chain recombines TRBV7-9 with TRBJ2-3, with D uncertain. V was shortened by 1 base and J by 6 bases, with 5 bases between the two germline ends. CDR1 and CDR2 (germline): SEHNR, FQNEAQ (reference sequence). This CDR3 is 12 amino acids long. CDR3 loop: CASSLGVDTQYF. The CDR3 nucleotides are TGTGCCAGCAGCTTAGGGGTCGATACGCAGTATTTT.

A few counts support this clonotype. V and J are TRBV6-1 and TRBJ2-1, with D perhaps TRBD2 (6 bases). Per the germline V gene, CDR1 is MNHNS and CDR2 is SASEGT. The CDR3 loop spans 15 amino acids. V lost 5 bases and J 7 bases, leaving 18 bases between the germline ends. The CDR3 DNA reads as TGTGCCAGCAGTCGGGACTCGGGTACATGGAATGAGCAGTTCTTC. Its translation: CASSRDSGTWNEQFF.

This clonotype was observed at least ten times. The V call is TRBV5-4, the J call TRBJ2-3, with D tentatively TRBD1 or TRBD2 (5 bases each). Germline lookup yields CDR1 SGHNT and CDR2 YYREEE (reference sequence). Trimming left V 4 bases short and J 6 bases short, with 18 bases between. This CDR3 region has 15 residues. DNA of the CDR3: TGTGCCAGCAGCCCGGGACCGGCCCTTGGGGATACGCAGTATTTT. Residues: CASSPGPALGDTQYF.

This chain joins TRBV7-3 and TRBJ2-3; the match to TRBD2 covers 9 bases. This CDR3 has 15 residues. Germline V gene sequence: CDR1 SGHTA, CDR2 FQGTGA. J was trimmed by 2 bases and V by 3 bases; bases with no gene match: 3. The CDR3 DNA reads as TGTGCCAGCAGCTTGGGACTAGCCCCCACAGATACGCAGTATTTT. It codes for CASSLGLAPTDTQYF.

The rearrangement joins TRBV5-5 to TRBJ2-7; D remains unclear. The CDR3 has 14 residues. Germline loops: CDR1 SGHKS, CDR2 YYEKEE (reference sequence). Trimming removed 4 bases from V and 4 bases from J, with 15 bases in between. CDR3 DNA: TGTGCCAGCAGCGCCCCCTCAGCTGGTTACGAGCAGTACTTC. Its translation is CASSAPSAGYEQYF.

The sample holds many counts of this clonotype. This chain joins TRBV6-1 and TRBJ2-7; D remains ambiguous. CDR3 length: 14 residues. The germline V gene encodes CDR1 MNHNS and CDR2 SASEGT. V shed 7 bases and J shed 5 bases, with 18 bases lying between them. The CDR3: CASNGPAPRNEQYF. Written as DNA, the CDR3 is TGTGCCAGCAATGGGCCGGCCCCCAGGAACGAGCAGTACTTC.

This clonotype has more than one count but fewer than ten. The chain couples TRBV6-2 or TRBV6-3 to TRBJ2-2; 8 bases agree with TRBD1. The CDR3 is 14 amino acids. With V trimmed by 7 bases and J by 4 bases, 5 bases remained unmatched. Germline V CDR1 and CDR2: MNHEY, SVGEGT. The CDR3 DNA reads as TGTGCCAGCATCGGACAGGGTAGCACCGGGGAGCTGTTTTTT. Amino acid sequence: CASIGQGSTGELFF.

Many counts were recorded for this clonotype. This rearrangement joins TRBV29-1 to TRBJ2-2; no clear D gene. The CDR3 is 12 residues long. V lost 7 bases and J lost 3, with 9 bases in between. Germline V CDR1 and CDR2: SQVTM, ANQGSEA. Here the CDR3 DNA reads TGCAGCGCGTCCGTAGACACCGGGGAGCTGTTTTTT. Translated, it gives CSASVDTGELFF.

In this sample, this clonotype turned up many times. V is TRBV2 and J is TRBJ1-6; the match to TRBD1 covers 9 bases. Unmatched junction bases numbered 11, after V lost 8 bases and J lost 0 bases. This CDR3 has 18 residues. The germline gives CDR1 SNHLY, CDR2 FYNNEI. CDR3 sequence: CASGGTGSASSYNSPLHF. CDR3 coding DNA: TGTGCCAGCGGAGGGACAGGGTCTGCGAGCTCCTATAATTCACCCCTCCACTTT.

This clonotype was seen many times. The genes are TRBV20-1 and TRBJ1-1; D gene uncertain. Germline lookup yields CDR1 DFQATT and CDR2 SNEGSKA (reference sequence). This CDR3 spans 12 amino acids. Trimming cost V 6 bases and J 4 bases, with 12 bases left between them. The CDR3 bases are TGCAGTGCCAGTTTGGTGGGCACTGAAGCTTTCTTT. It translates to CSASLVGTEAFF.

The chain links TRBV6-6 to TRBJ2-7; 8 bases map to TRBD1. The V gene's germline CDR1 is MNHNY and CDR2 SVGAGI (reference sequence). J was trimmed by 2 bases and V by 4 bases; bases with no gene match: 1. CDR3 length: 13 residues. CDR3 sequence: CASSWTGTYEQYF. CDR3 sequence (DNA): TGTGCCAGCAGTTGGACAGGGACCTACGAGCAGTACTTC.

This clonotype was observed many times. This chain uses TRBV6-1 with TRBJ2-2; D remains ambiguous. CDR1 is MNHNS, CDR2 SASEGT, per germline. Trimming shortened V by 10 bases and J by 4 bases, and 16 bases separated the two germline ends. This CDR3 contains 14 residues. Written as DNA, the CDR3 is TGTGCCACCCAAAGGTGGGAATTCACCGGGGAGCTGTTTTTT. The encoded protein is CATQRWEFTGELFF.